Listed below are T cell receptor beta chains from one sample, sequenced in a study of T cell responses to AZD1222 COVID-19 vaccine. Sequencing used immunoSEQ multiplex PCR; TCRdb keeps in-frame clones, though not all of them. Of roughly 120,000 clones in the sample, around 90% are singletons; the top ten hold 5.4%. Sequencing was performed on peripheral blood, taken on day 0 of AZD1222 vaccination. The receptor source for this set is an adult in good health. CDR3s include the opening cysteine and the closing phenylalanine or tryptophan. The order of the fields is V gene, J gene, D gene, clone size, CDR3 protein, CDR3 DNA. The D gene is left open where the match is weak. Clone size appears in some rows only: once, few, many, or a class for an expanded clone.

v_gene: TRBV9
j_gene: TRBJ2-1
d_gene: TRBD2
abundance: NA
CDR3aa: CASSSRLAPSNEQFF
CDR3nt: TGTGCCAGCAGCTCCCGACTAGCGCCCTCCAATGAGCAGTTCTTC

v_gene: TRBV21-1
j_gene: TRBJ1-1
d_gene: NA
abundance: NA
CDR3aa: CASSTPGQEATEAFF
CDR3nt: TGTGCCAGCAGCACTCCGGGACAGGAGGCCACTGAAGCTTTCTTT

v_gene: TRBV23-1
j_gene: TRBJ1-2
d_gene: NA
abundance: NA
CDR3aa: CANRSGQSNYGYTF
CDR3nt: TGCGCCAACAGATCGGGGCAGTCTAACTATGGCTACACCTTC

v_gene: TRBV5-6
j_gene: TRBJ2-4
d_gene: NA
abundance: NA
CDR3aa: CASNPRARGAKNIQYF
CDR3nt: TGTGCCAGCAATCCGAGGGCCCGGGGAGCCAAAAACATTCAGTACTTC

v_gene: TRBV5-1
j_gene: TRBJ1-1
d_gene: NA
abundance: once
CDR3aa: CASMTGNWDTEAFF
CDR3nt: TGCGCCAGCATGACCGGGAACTGGGACACTGAAGCTTTCTTT

v_gene: TRBV2
j_gene: TRBJ2-1
d_gene: NA
abundance: few
CDR3aa: CASSVDGGGYNEQFF
CDR3nt: TGTGCCAGCAGTGTTGATGGGGGCGGCTACAATGAGCAGTTCTTC

v_gene: TRBV7-2
j_gene: TRBJ2-7
d_gene: NA
abundance: NA
CDR3aa: CASSSGTHIVEQYF
CDR3nt: TGTGCCAGCAGCTCCGGGACCCACATCGTCGAGCAGTACTTC

v_gene: TRBV28
j_gene: TRBJ1-2
d_gene: TRBD1
abundance: NA
CDR3aa: CASSPWDRGSGGYTF
CDR3nt: TGTGCCAGCAGTCCGTGGGACAGGGGGTCGGGTGGCTACACCTTC

v_gene: TRBV5-3
j_gene: TRBJ1-2
d_gene: NA
abundance: NA
CDR3aa: CARSAWQRGRNYGYTF
CDR3nt: TGTGCCAGAAGCGCTTGGCAGCGGGGAAGGAACTATGGCTACACCTTC

v_gene: TRBV3-1/TRBV3-2
j_gene: TRBJ2-3
d_gene: TRBD2
abundance: NA
CDR3aa: CASSPRGLAGALDTQYF
CDR3nt: TGTGCCAGCAGCCCCCGCGGACTAGCGGGTGCCCTAGATACGCAGTATTTT

v_gene: TRBV29-1
j_gene: TRBJ2-2
d_gene: TRBD1
abundance: NA
CDR3aa: CSANRGPGTGELFF
CDR3nt: TGCAGCGCAAACAGGGGCCCAGGCACCGGGGAGCTGTTTTTT

v_gene: TRBV28
j_gene: TRBJ1-2
d_gene: NA
abundance: NA
CDR3aa: CASNLDGYGYTF
CDR3nt: TGTGCCAGCAACCTTGACGGTTATGGCTACACCTTC

v_gene: TRBV12-3/TRBV12-4
j_gene: TRBJ1-5
d_gene: NA
abundance: NA
CDR3aa: CASSFSPQPQHF
CDR3nt: TGTGCCAGCAGTTTCTCTCCCCAGCCCCAGCATTTT